This entry features one TCR beta chain sequence. CDR3 length: 14 residues. Germline V lookup: CDR1 MNHEY, CDR2 SVGAGI. The V gene lost 7 bases and the J gene lost 5 bases, with 15 bases spanning the gap. This record comes from a study of blood T cell repertoires in COVID-19. On the study more broadly: Samples came from the United States, Italy and Spain, spanning acute and convalescent COVID-19. T cells, B-cell-depleted T cells, or PBMCs supplied cDNA or gDNA.

In the study's own analysis: Nucleated cell counts were estimated from reference gene primer amplification. Generated by immunoSEQ multiplex PCR, the TCRdb table keeps only in-frame clones and is missing some. That table supplies the V and J calls and clone size; D and trimming were determined from the DNA. The repertoire has tens of thousands of clones, approximately 88% of them found once; the top ten carry about 1.2%. The V and J genes are TRBV6-5 and TRBJ1-5; D is ambiguous. Sequencing input: peripheral blood. The receptor was isolated from a woman aged 60 to 75 with acute or convalescent COVID-19. The chain's CDR3 is CASNPYVSYQPQHF. In nucleotides, the CDR3 is TGTGCCAGCAACCCCTATGTCTCATATCAGCCCCAGCATTTT.